Below, 11 T cell receptor beta chains from the same sample are listed, as sequenced in a study of blood T cell repertoires in COVID-19. Here immunoSEQ multiplex PCR was the method, and the copy in TCRdb shows in-frame clones only, minus some. The data contain 100,000 to 150,000 clones, 80% to 85% of them singletons. The sequenced sample consisted of peripheral blood. The receptors originated from a woman aged 30 to 39 who had recovered from COVID-19.

As regards this clone: Its ends do not fully match the called genes, so a read error is possible. This chain uses TRBV2 with TRBJ2-2; no reliable D call. Germline CDR1 reads SNHLY; CDR2 reads FYNNEI. The CDR3 totals 13 residues. The CDR3 spells CASGEGDTGELFF. The CDR3 coding sequence is TGTGCCAGCGGTGAAGGCGACACCGGGGAGCTGTTTTTT.

This clone was counted once. J is TRBJ1-5 and V is TRBV7-9, with 7 bases lining up with TRBD1. This CDR3 has 16 amino acids. V trimming: 5 bases; J trimming: 0 bases; junction bases outside the gene matches: 7. The germline V gene has CDR1 SEHNR and CDR2 FQNEAQ (reference sequence). The DNA for the CDR3 is TGTGCCAGCAGCCGGCAGGACAGGAATAGCAATCAGCCCCAGCATTTT. It yields the protein CASSRQDRNSNQPQHF.

The chain couples TRBV14 to TRBJ2-1; D perhaps matches TRBD1 (6 bases). V dropped 1 base and J dropped 6 bases, with 13 bases sitting between them. The CDR3 length is 15 residues. The germline CDR1 and CDR2 sequences are SGHDN and FVKESK. The CDR3 is CASSQVEGVGNEQFF. CDR3 sequence (DNA): TGTGCCAGCAGCCAAGTTGAGGGGGTGGGCAATGAGCAGTTCTTC.

The sample holds one count of this clone. CDR3 bases: TGCGCCAGCAGCTTGGATGGACAGGGGAACACTGAAGCTTTCTTT. Its translation is CASSLDGQGNTEAFF. The chain uses TRBV5-1 and TRBJ1-1, with TRBD1 identical over 8 bases. After removal of 0 bases from V and 1 base from J, the junction contained 2 bases not matched to a gene. Germline CDR1 is SGHRS and CDR2 is YFSETQ. The CDR3 totals 15 residues.

V gene TRBV27 combines with J gene TRBJ1-1, with 11 bases fitting TRBD1. This CDR3 is built from 17 residues. The trim removed 5 bases at V and 0 bases at J, leaving 8 bases unmatched. Germline CDR1 MNHEY, CDR2 SMNVEV (reference sequence). This CDR3 is CASSTRTGGAMNTEAFF. DNA of the CDR3: TGTGCCAGCAGTACCCGGACAGGGGGCGCAATGAACACTGAAGCTTTCTTT.

The chain recombines TRBV7-3 with TRBJ2-3; 12 bases match TRBD2. This CDR3 spans 15 amino acids. Germline assignment: CDR1 SGHTA and CDR2 FQGTGA. The V gene end was trimmed by 5 bases and the J gene end by 4 bases; junction bases not matched to a gene: 4. DNA for the CDR3: TGTGCCAGCAGCCCTAGCGGGGGGGTCGCAGATACGCAGTATTTT. It yields the protein CASSPSGGVADTQYF.

This chain links TRBV27 with TRBJ1-4; 8 nucleotides line up with TRBD1. The J segment lost 4 bases and the V segment lost 2 bases, leaving 6 bases of the junction unmatched. The CDR3 runs 16 residues. The germline V gene has CDR1 MNHEY and CDR2 SMNVEV (reference sequence). The CDR3 sequence is CASSLRGGQVNEKLFF. Written as DNA, the CDR3 is TGTGCCAGCAGTTTACGAGGGGGACAGGTTAATGAAAAACTGTTTTTT. Supplemented by reference TRBV27 and TRBJ1-4, the full variable domain reads EAQVTQNPRYLITVTGKKLTVTCSQNMNHEYMSWYRQDPGLGLRQIYYSMNVEVTDKGDVPEGYKVSRKEKRNFPLILESPSPNQTSLYFCASSLRGGQVNEKLFFGSGTQLSVL.

V and J are TRBV5-6 and TRBJ2-2; 9 bases are a match to TRBD2. CDR3 length: 18 residues. J gave up 2 bases and V 2 bases, and 10 bases lay outside the gene matches. CDR1 SGHDT and CDR2 YYEEEE come from the germline V gene. The CDR3 DNA reads TGTGCCAGCAGCTTCAGACGCACCGGGACTAGCAACACCGGGGAGCTGTTTTTT. Its protein is CASSFRRTGTSNTGELFF.

This clone was detected only once. This chain connects TRBV9 to TRBJ2-7, with TRBD2 matching 8 bases. Trimming took 0 bases from V and 6 from J; bases not matched to a gene: 8. The CDR3 contains 15 residues. CDR1 is SGDLS and CDR2 is YYNGEE in the germline V gene. DNA of the CDR3: TGTGCCAGCAGCGTAGATGGAGCGGGAGTGACCGAGCAGTACTTC. This gives the protein CASSVDGAGVTEQYF.

The CDR3, as DNA: TGTGCCAGCAGTTTATACCCAGGGTTAATGGGGTACGAGCAGTACTTC. This codes for CASSLYPGLMGYEQYF. The chain has TRBV27 and TRBJ2-7, with D possibly matching TRBD1 (5 bases). Germline V CDR1 and CDR2: MNHEY, SMNVEV (reference sequence). The CDR3 sequence is 16 residues long. V lost 1 base and J lost 4, with 17 bases in between.

The chain links TRBV11-2 to TRBJ2-7; perhaps TRBD2 as D (6 bases). The CDR3 loop spans 15 amino acids. Trimming shortened V by 5 bases and J by 8 bases, and 22 bases separated the two germline ends. Per germline, CDR1 SGHAT and CDR2 FQNNGV. CDR3 residues: CASSRTLGGMIQQYF. The CDR3, as DNA: TGTGCCAGCAGCCGAACCCTCGGCGGGATGATACAGCAGTACTTC. Using reference TRBV11-2 and TRBJ2-7 for the parts outside the CDR3, the full variable domain is EAGVAQSPRYKIIEKRQSVAFWCNPISGHATLYWYQQILGQGPKLLIQFQNNGVVDDSQLPKDRFSAERLKGVDSTLKIQPAKLEDSAVYLCASSRTLGGMIQQYFGPGTRLTVT.